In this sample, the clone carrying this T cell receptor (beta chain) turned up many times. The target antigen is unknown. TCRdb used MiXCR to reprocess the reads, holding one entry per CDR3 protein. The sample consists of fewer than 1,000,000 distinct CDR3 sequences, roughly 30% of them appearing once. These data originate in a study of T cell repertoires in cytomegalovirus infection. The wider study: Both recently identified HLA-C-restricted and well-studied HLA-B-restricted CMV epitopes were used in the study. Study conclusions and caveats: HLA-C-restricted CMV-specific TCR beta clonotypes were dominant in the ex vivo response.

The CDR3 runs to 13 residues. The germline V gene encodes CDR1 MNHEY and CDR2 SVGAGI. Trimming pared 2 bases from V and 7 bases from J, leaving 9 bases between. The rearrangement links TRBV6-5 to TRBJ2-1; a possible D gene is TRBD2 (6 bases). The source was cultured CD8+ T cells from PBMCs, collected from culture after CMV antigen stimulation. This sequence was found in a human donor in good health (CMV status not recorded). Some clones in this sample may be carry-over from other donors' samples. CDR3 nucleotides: TGTGCCAGCAGTTACCTAGGAGGGAATGAGCAGTTCTTC. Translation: CASSYLGGNEQFF.